A selection of T cell receptor beta chains follows, all from one sample in a study of graft-versus-host responses after intestinal transplantation. Their antigen targets remain unknown. The repertoire was sequenced with immunoSEQ multiplex PCR; TCRdb's copy has only in-frame clones and lacks some. This sample has about 86,000 clones, with 88% found just once. Source: unstimulated CD4+ T cells sorted from spleen or lymph node cells, taken before transplant. These receptors all stem from a human donor who was the organ donor for an intestinal transplant. Both conserved end residues are part of each CDR3. Each record gives: J gene, clone size, V gene, D gene, CDR3 DNA, CDR3 protein. A D gene is named only where the DNA matches it firmly. Clone sizes are given selectively: once, few, many, or a class where the clone is expanded.

J: TRBJ2-3; size: .; V: TRBV29-1; D: .; DNA: TGCAGCGTTGGCTCTAGGGTTGGCGGGACAGATACGCAGTATTTT; CDR3: CSVGSRVGGTDTQYF
J: TRBJ2-7; size: .; V: TRBV11-2; D: .; DNA: TGTGCCAGCAGCTCCCTTGGATTGGGCAACTACGAGCAGTACTTC; CDR3: CASSSLGLGNYEQYF
J: TRBJ2-1; size: .; V: TRBV20-1; D: .; DNA: TGCAGTGCTAGTCTCAATGAGCAGTTCTTC; CDR3: CSASLNEQFF
J: TRBJ2-5; size: .; V: TRBV7-9; D: .; DNA: TGTGCCAGCACCCAGAGGGGGGGAGAGACCCAGTACTTC; CDR3: CASTQRGGETQYF
J: TRBJ2-1; size: .; V: TRBV19; D: TRBD1; DNA: TGTGCCACCTCGACAGGGGCAACGGATGAGCAGTTCTTC; CDR3: CATSTGATDEQFF
J: TRBJ2-3; size: .; V: TRBV6-1; D: .; DNA: TGTGCCAGCAGTGAAGCGCACTCTGATACGCAGTATTTT; CDR3: CASSEAHSDTQYF
J: TRBJ2-7; size: .; V: TRBV7-2; D: .; DNA: TGTGCCAGCAGCTTAGGTGAGAGTCCTAGGTACGAGCAGTACTTC; CDR3: CASSLGESPRYEQYF
J: TRBJ2-5; size: .; V: TRBV11-2; D: .; DNA: TGTGCCAGCAGGCCCCGGGGGAGCCGAGAGACCCAGTACTTC; CDR3: CASRPRGSRETQYF
J: TRBJ2-7; size: .; V: TRBV4-1; D: TRBD2; DNA: TGCGCCAGCAGCCAAGTCTTCTTTAACCGGGAGGGCTCCTACGAGCAGTACTTC; CDR3: CASSQVFFNREGSYEQYF
J: TRBJ1-6; size: .; V: TRBV6-1; D: TRBD1; DNA: TGTGCCAGCAGTTCACAGGGGAGTGGTTCACCCCTCCACTTT; CDR3: CASSSQGSGSPLHF
J: TRBJ2-7; size: .; V: TRBV28; D: TRBD1; DNA: TGTGCCAGCAGTTTCTGGGACAGGGTTAGCGAGCAGTACTTC; CDR3: CASSFWDRVSEQYF
J: TRBJ2-2; size: .; V: TRBV7-6; D: .; DNA: TGTGCCACCCGAATTACAGGGAATTTGGCCGGGGAGCTGTTTTTT; CDR3: CATRITGNLAGELFF
J: TRBJ1-2; size: .; V: TRBV7-2; D: TRBD1; DNA: TGTGCCAGCAGCTACGCAACGGGACAGGGGGGCGGCTACACCTTC; CDR3: CASSYATGQGGGYTF
J: TRBJ1-6; size: .; V: TRBV2; D: .; DNA: TGTGCCAGCAGTGAAATACAGGGCGCTAATTCACCCCTCCACTTT; CDR3: CASSEIQGANSPLHF
J: TRBJ2-1; size: .; V: TRBV7-6; D: TRBD2; DNA: TGTGCCAGCAGCTTTGGGACTACCTCCTACAATGAGCAGTTCTTC; CDR3: CASSFGTTSYNEQFF
J: TRBJ1-1; size: .; V: TRBV5-4; D: .; DNA: TGTGCCAGCAGCTTCCAGGGTCGCACTGAAGCTTTCTTT; CDR3: CASSFQGRTEAFF
J: TRBJ2-7; size: .; V: TRBV9; D: .; DNA: TGTGCCAGCAGCGTAGAAACAGGCGGCGAGCAGTACTTC; CDR3: CASSVETGGEQYF
J: TRBJ2-3; size: .; V: TRBV4-1; D: TRBD1; DNA: TGCGCCAGCAGCCAAGCGGCCGGGACAGGGGCGCAGTATTTT; CDR3: CASSQAAGTGAQYF
J: TRBJ2-7; size: few; V: TRBV30; D: TRBD1; DNA: TGTGCCTGGGGGACAGGGGATGGTTACGAGCAGTACTTC; CDR3: CAWGTGDGYEQYF
J: TRBJ1-2; size: few; V: TRBV20-1; D: .; DNA: TGCAGAATAGAGCAGGGTGGAGGCTACACCTTC; CDR3: CRIEQGGGYTF
J: TRBJ2-2; size: .; V: TRBV7-3; D: TRBD2; DNA: TGTGCCAGCAGCCCACGGGTAGCGGGGAGAACCGGGGAGCTGTTTTTT; CDR3: CASSPRVAGRTGELFF
J: TRBJ1-4; size: once; V: TRBV5-6; D: .; DNA: TGTGCCAGCAGTCATGACAGGCGGTCTAATGAAAAACTGTTTTTT; CDR3: CASSHDRRSNEKLFF
J: TRBJ1-1; size: .; V: TRBV18; D: .; DNA: TGTGCCAGCTCACCACCGTCCGGGGGGAGTATTGGTGGCACTGAAGCTTTCTTT; CDR3: CASSPPSGGSIGGTEAFF
J: TRBJ2-7; size: .; V: TRBV28; D: .; DNA: TGTGCCAGCAGTTTTAGAGGGAGCCACTCCTACGAGCAGTACTTC; CDR3: CASSFRGSHSYEQYF
J: TRBJ2-1; size: .; V: TRBV7-8; D: TRBD2; DNA: TGTGCCAGCAGCTTAGGGGGGGGGAGCCTCACCTACAATGAGCAGTTCTTC; CDR3: CASSLGGGSLTYNEQFF
J: TRBJ1-2; size: .; V: TRBV28; D: .; DNA: TGTGCCAGCAGTTTGAAGGACAGAAGAGTGTATGGCTACACCTTC; CDR3: CASSLKDRRVYGYTF
J: TRBJ1-2; size: .; V: TRBV7-9; D: TRBD1; DNA: TGTGCCAGCAGCGCACGGGGGACAGGGAGAGGCTACACCTTC; CDR3: CASSARGTGRGYTF
J: TRBJ1-2; size: .; V: TRBV7-2; D: .; DNA: TGTGCCAGCAGCTTAAAGCCTGCGGGTTATGGGGGCTACACCTTC; CDR3: CASSLKPAGYGGYTF
J: TRBJ1-1; size: .; V: TRBV30; D: TRBD1; DNA: TGTGCCTGGAGGAAGATTGGCCGGGCGGGAACAGGGGGCACTGAAGCTTTCTTT; CDR3: CAWRKIGRAGTGGTEAFF
J: TRBJ2-5; size: .; V: TRBV5-7; D: .; DNA: TGTGCCAGCAGCTTCAGGGGCAGGGAAGGGGAGACCCAGTACTTC; CDR3: CASSFRGREGETQYF
J: TRBJ2-3; size: .; V: TRBV27; D: TRBD2; DNA: TGTGCCAGCAGCTTAGCGGGAGTCCCAGATACGCAGTATTTT; CDR3: CASSLAGVPDTQYF
J: TRBJ2-7; size: .; V: TRBV7-2; D: TRBD2; DNA: TGTGCCAGCAGCTTCCAGGGCCAGCGGGAAAACGAGCAGTACTTC; CDR3: CASSFQGQRENEQYF
J: TRBJ2-3; size: .; V: TRBV29-1; D: TRBD1; DNA: TGCAGCGTTGTGAACAGGGGCCGGTCAGATACGCAGTATTTT; CDR3: CSVVNRGRSDTQYF
J: TRBJ2-7; size: .; V: TRBV5-1; D: TRBD1; DNA: TGCGCCAGCCATCGCGGGACAGGGCCGTTATACGAGCAGTACTTC; CDR3: CASHRGTGPLYEQYF
J: TRBJ2-5; size: .; V: TRBV6-5; D: .; DNA: TGTGCCAGCAGATCACGGGAGACCCAGTACTTC; CDR3: CASRSRETQYF
J: TRBJ2-1; size: .; V: TRBV7-9; D: TRBD2; DNA: TGTGCCAGCTCGAGCGGGAGCTCCTACAATGAGCAGTTCTTC; CDR3: CASSSGSSYNEQFF
J: TRBJ2-2; size: .; V: TRBV11-2; D: TRBD2; DNA: TGTGCCAGCAGCCCGACGACTAGCGGGAGATTGTCCGGGGAGCTGTTTTTT; CDR3: CASSPTTSGRLSGELFF
J: TRBJ2-7; size: .; V: TRBV18; D: TRBD1; DNA: TGTGCCAGCTCACCAACGCCGGGACAGCGAGGATACGAGCAGTACTTC; CDR3: CASSPTPGQRGYEQYF
J: TRBJ2-7; size: .; V: TRBV6-1; D: .; DNA: TGTGCCAGCAGCGGCCATGCGGGGGCCCCCGTGGAGCAGTACTTC; CDR3: CASSGHAGAPVEQYF
J: TRBJ2-5; size: .; V: TRBV7-2; D: .; DNA: TGTGCCAGCAGCTTCGGGACGCAGGGGGAGACCCAGTACTTC; CDR3: CASSFGTQGETQYF
J: TRBJ2-7; size: .; V: TRBV19; D: TRBD2; DNA: TGTGCCAGTAGTATCCAGCGGGGCTACGAGCAGTACTTC; CDR3: CASSIQRGYEQYF
J: TRBJ1-4; size: .; V: TRBV18; D: .; DNA: TGTGCCAGCTCACCCTTGGCTACTAATGAAAAACTGTTTTTT; CDR3: CASSPLATNEKLFF
J: TRBJ1-5; size: once; V: TRBV6-1; D: .; DNA: TGTGCCAGCAGTGATTTGGGAGGCGGCAATCAGCCCCAGCATTTT; CDR3: CASSDLGGGNQPQHF
J: TRBJ2-4; size: .; V: TRBV5-5; D: TRBD1; DNA: TGTGCCAGCAGCTCAATTACAGGGGGCGTAAACATTCAGTACTTC; CDR3: CASSSITGGVNIQYF
J: TRBJ2-5; size: .; V: TRBV27; D: TRBD1; DNA: TGTGCCAGCAGTCTCGGACAGGCGGCAGAGACCCAGTACTTC; CDR3: CASSLGQAAETQYF
J: TRBJ2-3; size: once; V: TRBV5-1; D: TRBD2; DNA: TGCGCCAGCAGCTTGGAGCTAGCGGGGGCCGGAGCAGATACGCAGTATTTT; CDR3: CASSLELAGAGADTQYF
J: TRBJ2-2; size: .; V: TRBV6-4; D: .; DNA: TGTGCCAGCAGTGTATCAGGAGGCCTCAGCACCGGGGAGCTGTTTTTT; CDR3: CASSVSGGLSTGELFF
J: TRBJ1-5; size: .; V: TRBV7-2; D: .; DNA: TGTGCCAGCAGCCCCCGTATCCGAGAGCCCCAGCATTTT; CDR3: CASSPRIREPQHF
J: TRBJ1-2; size: .; V: TRBV28; D: TRBD1; DNA: TGTGCCAGCAGTCAAACGGGACAGCCCCTTAACTATGGCTACACCTTC; CDR3: CASSQTGQPLNYGYTF
J: TRBJ1-2; size: .; V: TRBV19; D: .; DNA: TGTGCCAGTAGTATGAACAGTAGGATCTATGGCTACACCTTC; CDR3: CASSMNSRIYGYTF
J: TRBJ1-2; size: .; V: TRBV7-9; D: .; DNA: TGTGCCAGCAGACTAAAGGGGGATTCTGGCTACACCTTC; CDR3: CASRLKGDSGYTF